Each of the 7 T cell receptor beta chains below was sequenced from the same sample in a study of shared clonotypes between healthy human individuals. The data were produced by immunoSEQ multiplex PCR, yet TCRdb's version contains in-frame clones alone and is incomplete. The sample has more than 2 million clones; less than 95% are singletons. CD8 cells regarded as naive lacked CD45RO, were positively chosen for CCR7, and omitted terminally differentiated effector memory CD45RA+ cells. The sample was naive CD8+ T cells sorted from blood. Source of these receptors: a young man in good health.

The chain is built from TRBV27 and TRBJ2-1; D is possibly TRBD1 (6 bases). Trimming shortened V by 10 bases and J by 4 bases, and 14 bases separated the two germline ends. The CDR3 length is 13 residues. Germline V gene lookup returns CDR1 MNHEY and CDR2 SMNVEV (reference sequence). CDR3 sequence reads: CATRTGTYNEQFF. The CDR3 bases are TGTGCCACCCGGACTGGGACATACAATGAGCAGTTCTTC.

V is TRBV10-3 and J is TRBJ2-1, with 12 positions matching TRBD2. In germline, CDR1 is ENHRY, CDR2 SYGVKD. Trimming removed 2 bases from V and 5 bases from J; junction bases left unmatched: 1. The CDR3 loop spans 15 amino acids. The CDR3 coding sequence is TGTGCCATCAGTGAGGCTAGCGGGGGGGACAATGAGCAGTTCTTC. This sequence encodes CAISEASGGDNEQFF.

The chain has TRBV28 and TRBJ1-6, with D uncertain. This CDR3 comprises 16 residues. Germline V gene data show CDR1 as MDHEN and CDR2 as SYDVKM. Trimming removed 6 bases from V and 0 bases from J, with 12 bases in between. The CDR3 DNA reads TGTGCCAGCAGCCGACCCTTAGGCTCCTATAATTCACCCCTCCACTTT. It specifies CASSRPLGSYNSPLHF.

The V and J genes are TRBV5-4 and TRBJ2-1, with D hard to call. This CDR3 is 14 amino acids long. V gave up 0 bases and J gave up 8 bases, with 12 bases separating them. The germline V gene has CDR1 SGHNT and CDR2 YYREEE (reference sequence). The CDR3 loop reads CASSLGETRDEQFF. The CDR3 DNA sequence: TGTGCCAGCAGCTTGGGGGAAACACGGGATGAGCAGTTCTTC.

This chain joins TRBV6-5 and TRBJ2-5, with D hard to call. This CDR3 spans 14 amino acids. Germline assignment: CDR1 MNHEY and CDR2 SVGAGI. V lost 6 bases, J lost 2 bases, and 13 bases lay in between. CDR3 amino acids: CASSLNGDQETQYF. The CDR3 DNA follows: TGTGCCAGCAGCCTCAATGGTGATCAAGAGACCCAGTACTTC.

About this clone: A much more abundant neighbour one base away suggests this may be a read error. This sample includes further DNA sequences coding for the same CDR3. This CDR3 reads CASSPGTGGYEQYF. The CDR3 nucleotides are TGTGCCAGCAGCCCCGGGACAGGGGGTTACGAGCAGTACTTC. This chain links TRBV13 with TRBJ2-7, with TRBD1 identical over 11 bases. This CDR3 is built from 14 residues. The germline gives CDR1 PRHDT, CDR2 FYEKMQ (reference sequence). Losses at the gene ends were 5 bases for V and 4 bases for J; bases not matched to a gene: 4.

The CDR3 region has the DNA TGTGCCAGCAGTAGGCAGGGTACCCCTAGCTCCTACGAGCAGTACTTC. It codes for CASSRQGTPSSYEQYF. This chain joins TRBV2 and TRBJ2-7, with a possible D match to TRBD1 (5 bases). The CDR3 runs 16 residues. Trimming shortened V by 5 bases and J by 0 bases, and 17 bases separated the two germline ends. In germline, CDR1 is SNHLY, CDR2 FYNNEI.